This T cell receptor beta chain derives from a study of blood T cells in healthy people across ages. V lost 1 base and J lost 7; bases outside the gene matches: 7. This CDR3 spans 15 amino acids. Study outcomes and limitations: As age increased, TCR beta diversity per million T cells fell in a roughly linear fashion.

The authors ran a second PCR of roughly 6 to 11 cycles using a sample-barcoded 5' primer and a J-beta primer mix. A template-switch adaptor that had 12 random nucleotides put a tag on each cDNA molecule. Researchers report that each sample yielded at least 3 million CDR3-containing paired-end reads. TCRdb called the 5' RACE reads again in MiXCR, with one record for every CDR3 protein. The data contain about a million distinct CDR3 sequences, roughly 51% of them singletons. Note on this clonotype: Its cognate antigen is unknown.

Material for sequencing was blood. The gene calls are TRBV12-3 or TRBV12-4 and TRBJ1-2; TRBD1 aligns across 9 bases. This receptor was obtained from a woman aged 55-69 years in good health. This CDR3 is CASSLVHRGQGGYTF. The CDR3 region has the DNA TGTGCCAGCAGTTTAGTTCACAGGGGGCAGGGTGGCTACACCTTC.